This T cell receptor (beta chain) was documented in a study of blood T cells in healthy people across ages. General observations from the study: Naive T cell percentage showed a strong correlation with the diversity of TCR beta.

A second roughly 7 to 12 cycle PCR used barcoded and J-beta primers. Each CDR3 protein gets one entry after TCRdb re-called the 5' RACE reads with MiXCR. Of over a million distinct CDR3 sequences in the sample, roughly 59% were seen once. The total RNA that was extracted per sample amounted to at least 5 micrograms. The CDR3 is 14 amino acids. After removal of 4 bases from V and 7 bases from J, the junction contained 8 bases not matched to a gene. Germline V gives CDR1 MDHEN, CDR2 SYDVKM. Notes on this clonotype: As yet, its antigen is unknown.

The sequence was collected from a man aged 18 to 29 in good health. This rearrangement joins TRBV28 to TRBJ1-2; 8 nucleotides align to TRBD1. Sequenced: blood. Here the CDR3 reads CASSWTGREFGYTF. The DNA of the CDR3 is TGTGCCAGCAGTTGGACAGGGAGGGAATTTGGCTACACCTTC.